The 13 T cell receptor beta chains below all came from one sample that was sequenced in a study of T cell repertoires in cytomegalovirus infection. TCRdb re-analysed the reads in MiXCR, keeping a single row per CDR3 protein. The sample lists fewer than 200,000 distinct CDR3 sequences, less than 9.5% occurring once. Sequences were obtained from PBMCs. The receptors come from a human donor in good health (CMV status not recorded). Some clones in this sample may be carry-over from other donors' samples.

The J gene is TRBJ1-1, the V gene TRBV28, with D tentatively TRBD1 (5 bases). Germline V gives CDR1 MDHEN, CDR2 SYDVKM. V dropped 3 bases and J dropped 11 bases, with 7 bases sitting between them. CDR3 length: 10 residues. The CDR3 protein is CASSFGTAFF. CDR3 DNA: TGTGCCAGCAGTTTCGGGACCGCTTTCTTT.

This chain links TRBV12-3 or TRBV12-4 with TRBJ2-5, with D possibly TRBD2 on 6 matching bases. The V end was cut by 5 bases, the J end by 2 bases, with 15 bases between. The CDR3 is 15 residues long. CDR3 DNA sequence: TGTGCCAGCAGTGGACCGGGACTCGCGCAAGAGACCCAGTACTTC. It codes for CASSGPGLAQETQYF.

This clonotype was recorded a few times. The chain recombines TRBV5-6 with TRBJ2-1, with 11 bases identical to TRBD2. V lost 2 bases and J lost 8; bases outside the gene matches: 6. The CDR3 is 15 amino acids. CDR1 is SGHDT and CDR2 is YYEEEE in the germline V gene. In DNA, the CDR3 is TGTGCCAGCAGCTTACTAGCGGGGGACCAGGATGAGCAGTTCTTC. Its protein is CASSLLAGDQDEQFF.

This clonotype was detected a few times. Written as DNA, the CDR3 is TGTGCCAGCAGTAGACAGGGGAGCTCCTACGAGCAGTACTTC. It encodes CASSRQGSSYEQYF. This chain connects TRBV28 to TRBJ2-7, with 8 bases fitting TRBD1. V gave up 5 bases and J gave up 0 bases; unmatched junction bases: 3. The germline gives CDR1 MDHEN, CDR2 SYDVKM. The CDR3 has 14 amino acids.

Only a few counts were recorded for this clonotype. This chain joins TRBV20-1 and TRBJ1-6; perhaps TRBD1 as D (5 bases). This CDR3 is built from 15 residues. Trimming pared 2 bases from V and 7 bases from J, leaving 15 bases between. Germline V gene sequence: CDR1 DFQATT, CDR2 SNEGSKA (reference sequence). The CDR3, as DNA: TGCAGTGCTAGAACTCAGTCGGCAGGGAATTCACCCCTCCACTTT. It yields the protein CSARTQSAGNSPLHF.

This clonotype was seen ten or more times. J is TRBJ2-6 and V is TRBV6-2 or TRBV6-3; D is uncertain. The CDR3 consists of 14 residues. Between the trimmed V and J ends, which lost 4 bases and 0 bases, there was a span of 4 bases. CDR1 is MNHEY, CDR2 SVGEGT, per germline. This CDR3 reads CASSFTSGANVLTF. The CDR3 bases are TGTGCCAGCAGTTTTACCTCTGGGGCCAACGTCCTGACTTTC.

This sequence joins TRBV2 and TRBJ1-5; D is unresolved. The V gene lost 4 bases and the J gene lost 6 bases, with 7 bases spanning the gap. CDR3 length: 12 amino acids. Germline V gene data show CDR1 as SNHLY and CDR2 as FYNNEI. CDR3 loop: CASSGEIQPQHF. CDR3 bases: TGTGCCAGCAGTGGGGAGATTCAGCCCCAGCATTTT.

This clonotype was seen ten or more times. The gene calls are TRBV7-9 and TRBJ2-1, with TRBD1 matching over 9 bases. V dropped 5 bases and J dropped 3; count of bases not matched to a gene: 5. CDR1 and CDR2 from the germline V gene are SEHNR and FQNEAQ (reference sequence). The CDR3 sequence is 15 residues long. The CDR3 region has the DNA TGTGCCAGCAGCGCGCCGGGACAGGGCTACAATGAGCAGTTCTTC. The encoded protein is CASSAPGQGYNEQFF.

This clonotype was counted at least ten times. V and J are TRBV11-2 and TRBJ1-5; D is undetermined. Germline V gives CDR1 SGHAT, CDR2 FQNNGV. The CDR3 runs to 19 residues. V lost 4 bases to trimming and J lost 5 bases, with 27 bases between them. This CDR3 reads CASSSPWAASGPFDQPQHF. In DNA form, the CDR3 reads TGTGCCAGCAGCTCCCCTTGGGCAGCTTCGGGCCCCTTCGATCAGCCCCAGCATTTT.

V gene TRBV14 combines with J gene TRBJ2-1; weak D call: TRBD2 (5 bases). CDR1 SGHDN and CDR2 FVKESK come from the germline V gene. V was cut by 0 bases and J by 0 bases, with 6 bases left in between. The CDR3 covers 15 residues. The CDR3, as DNA: TGTGCCAGCAGCCAAGAGACTAACTCCTACAATGAGCAGTTCTTC. It specifies CASSQETNSYNEQFF. The whole variable domain, remainder taken from reference TRBV14 and TRBJ2-1, is EAGVTQFPSHSVIEKGQTVTLRCDPISGHDNLYWYRRVMGKEIKFLLHFVKESKQDESGMPNNRFLAERTGGTYSTLKVQPAELEDSGVYFCASSQETNSYNEQFFGPGTRLTVL.

The chain combines TRBV20-1 with TRBJ2-7, with a weak D call TRBD2 (5 bases). Germline V gives CDR1 DFQATT, CDR2 SNEGSKA (reference sequence). The CDR3 has 13 amino acids. With 6 bases removed from V and 1 base from J, the gap between germline ends came to 13 bases. The CDR3 DNA reads TGCAGTGCCCGGACTTCTTTATCCTACGAGCAGTACTTC. Amino acids: CSARTSLSYEQYF.

This clonotype was observed a few times. J is TRBJ1-5 and V is TRBV11-3, with D possibly TRBD1 on 5 matching bases. Germline CDR1 and CDR2: SGHNT and YENEEA. V was trimmed by 1 base and J by 6 bases, leaving 22 bases between them. There are 18 residues in the CDR3. Here the CDR3 DNA reads TGTGCCAGCAGCTTAGCTTCTTCGGCAGGGTACGGGGGTCAGCCCCAGCATTTT. Protein product: CASSLASSAGYGGQPQHF.

This clonotype is judged large. V is TRBV7-2 and J is TRBJ1-6, with 7 bases that match TRBD1. The CDR3 is 14 residues long. Unmatched junction bases numbered 11, after V lost 4 bases and J lost 14 bases. The V gene's germline CDR1 is SGHTA and CDR2 FQGNSA. The chain's CDR3 is CASSSGQQEGSLHF. CDR3 sequence (DNA): TGTGCCAGCAGCTCGGGACAGCAAGAGGGTTCCCTCCACTTT.